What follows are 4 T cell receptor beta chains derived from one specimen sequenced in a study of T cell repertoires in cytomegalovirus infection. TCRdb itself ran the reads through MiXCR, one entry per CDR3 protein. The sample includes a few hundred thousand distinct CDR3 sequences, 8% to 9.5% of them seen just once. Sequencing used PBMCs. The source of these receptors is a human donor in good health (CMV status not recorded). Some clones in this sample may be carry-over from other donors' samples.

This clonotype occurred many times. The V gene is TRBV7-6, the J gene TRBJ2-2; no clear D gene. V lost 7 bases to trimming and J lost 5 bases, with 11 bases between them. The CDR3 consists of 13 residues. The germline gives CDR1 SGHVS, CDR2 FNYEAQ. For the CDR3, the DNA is TGTGCCAGCACTCTCGTTGGGACCGGGGAGCTGTTTTTT. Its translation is CASTLVGTGELFF.

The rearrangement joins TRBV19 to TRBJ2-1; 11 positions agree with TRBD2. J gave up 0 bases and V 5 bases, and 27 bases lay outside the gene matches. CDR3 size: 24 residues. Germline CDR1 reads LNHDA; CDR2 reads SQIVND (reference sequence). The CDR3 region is CASSRIPGQQLAGVGLFSYNEQFF. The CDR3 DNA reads TGTGCCAGTAGTCGCATCCCGGGACAACAACTAGCGGGGGTGGGACTCTTCTCCTACAATGAGCAGTTCTTC.

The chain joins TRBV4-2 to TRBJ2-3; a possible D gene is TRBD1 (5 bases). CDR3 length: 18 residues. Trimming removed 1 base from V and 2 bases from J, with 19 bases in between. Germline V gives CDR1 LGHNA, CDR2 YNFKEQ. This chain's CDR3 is CASSQAALRADTTDTQYF. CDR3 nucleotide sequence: TGTGCCAGCAGCCAAGCCGCGCTTAGGGCGGACACCACAGATACGCAGTATTTT.

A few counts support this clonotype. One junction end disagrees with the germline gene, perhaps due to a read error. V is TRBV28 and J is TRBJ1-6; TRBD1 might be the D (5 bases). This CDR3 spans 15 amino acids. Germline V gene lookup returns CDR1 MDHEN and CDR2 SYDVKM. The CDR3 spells CASSARQRNHSPLHF. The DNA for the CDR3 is TGTGCCAGCTCAGCCCGACAGAGGAACCATTCGCCCCTCCACTTT.